This T cell receptor (beta chain) is drawn from a study of cytomegalovirus exposure and HLA in healthy donors. The PCR had 60 Vbeta and 13 Jbeta primers. Data came from immunoSEQ multiplex PCR; TCRdb stores just in-frame clones and leaves some out. The sample carries under 200,000 clones, 65% to 90% recorded once. Worth noting for this clone: What it binds is not known.

Study results and caveats: According to an earlier analysis, most TCR beta V segments yielded productive rearrangements about 90% or about 30% of the time. The study reported that TCR beta sequences accurately predicted HLA-A and HLA-B alleles in most subjects. With later analysis, a missense DCLRE1C variant became linked to TCR beta V- and J-gene trimming.

The sample comprised PBMCs. This receptor was obtained from a human donor in good health.

This CDR3 reads CASSGGLGDAEAFF. CDR3 nucleotide sequence: TGTGCCAGCAGCGGAGGACTCGGTGACGCTGAAGCTTTCTTT. This chain uses TRBV5-4 with TRBJ1-1; no clear D. The CDR3 has 14 residues. The germline CDR1 and CDR2 sequences are SGHNT and YYREEE (reference sequence). Trimming removed 4 bases from V and 6 bases from J, with 16 bases in between.